This paragraph reports one TCR beta chain. The sample holds one count of this clone. The specificity of this receptor is unknown. Within one base of it there is no much larger clone, and no base qualities were kept. Taken with the paper, the label for time point translates to: baseline before first vaccination. Samples from vaccinated people were obtained from the UK trials COV001 and COV002, which included a single-blind randomized controlled phase 2/3 trial of AZD1222 (ChAdOx1 nCoV-19) in healthy adults. Trial participant PBMC samples were collected at day 0 and day 28 after the second dose for TCRbeta chain sequencing. The CDR3 regions of human TCRbeta chains were subjected to immunosequencing. As for the original processing: TCRs in the repertoires were matched against a reference library of SARS-CoV-2-specific TCRs that had been generated with the MIRA antigen-specificity platform. Breadth meant the fraction of unique TCRs that were SARS-CoV-2-associated, whereas depth meant the fraction of total T cells that were SARS-CoV-2-associated. Using the MIRA data, every spike-specific TCR was mapped to the spike region that the TCR reacted to and assigned to either a CD4 or a CD8 class. Log10-transformed breadth and depth values were compared by one-way ANOVA with Sidak's multiple comparisons tests. Held by TCRdb, this immuneACCESS table contains in-frame sequences only and omits some clones. Under half of the omission traces to an unresolved V gene where checked; the cause of the rest is unknown. The V and J calls and clone size are taken from that table; D and trimming were inferred from the DNA. This sample is represented by 68,000 or so clones; 88% of them were singletons. The ten largest clones represent roughly 8% of the sample.

The CDR3 holds 15 amino acids from the cysteine to the phenylalanine. The entry retains the CDR3 DNA only, 45 bases that are in frame from base 1. The germline V gene provides CDR1 SGHNT and CDR2 YENEEA. Trimming takes 5 bases from V and 5 bases from J, and the germline ends sit 16 bases apart. The sample belongs to a study of T cell responses to AZD1222 COVID-19 vaccine (dated by TCRdb to about 2021). For the wider study: AZD1222 recipients whose second dose came at about 4 weeks and those whose second dose came at about 12 weeks were combined into one group, since spike-specific TCR depth and breadth did not differ between the two schedules. A total of 233 trial participants underwent TCR sequencing, of whom under 220 had received two doses of AZD1222 and roughly 26 had received two doses of the MenACWY control vaccine. Trial participants were enrolled into age subgroups of 18-55, 56-69 and 70-plus years, which contained about 160, 30 and 59 TCR-sequenced participants, respectively. The paper as a whole reports these results and caveats: No day 14 peak-response samples were available, so repertoires were characterized only after the peak T cell response. Most participants were white British and females outnumbered males, and the authors suggested that clonal diversity may have been underestimated. The vaccine-associated CD4 TCRs covered the entire spike protein, and the dominant responses fell in regions 160-218 and 743-854. Only a handful of AZD1222 recipients were SARS-CoV-2 seropositive at baseline, limiting conclusions about previously exposed vaccinees. The 56-69-year group was small, and its depth increase did not reach significance, likely because of low power. Reportedly, close to half of the unique spike-specific TCRs recognized epitopes lying outside the regions that are mutated in the B.1.351 and B.1.1.7 variants. Spike-specific TCR breadth and depth rose significantly after two AZD1222 doses compared with day 0 and with MenACWY recipients.

This receptor was identified in an adult in good health. Recombination joined TRBV11-3 with TRBJ2-1; matching of 5 bases hints at TRBD1 as the D gene. Specimen: peripheral blood, collected on day 0 of AZD1222 vaccination. The DNA reads TGTGCCAGCAGCACAAGGGGTAGCCAAAACAATGAGCAGTTCTTC. Its protein is CASSTRGSQNNEQFF.